These 23 T cell receptor beta chains were all obtained from the same sample, sequenced in a study of cytomegalovirus exposure and HLA in healthy donors. PCR employed 60 Vbeta and 13 Jbeta primers. Profiled with immunoSEQ multiplex PCR; TCRdb holds only in-frame clones, not every one. The profile shows around 130,000 clones, over 6.5% of them singletons. The source material was PBMCs. The receptors here all came from a woman in her forties in good health and CMV-seropositive.

The chain is built from TRBV4-1 and TRBJ2-1; 15 bases match TRBD2. There are 19 residues in the CDR3. Germline CDR1 reads MGHRA; CDR2 reads YSYEKL. J lost 7 bases, V lost 1 base, and 11 bases had no gene match. Here the CDR3 DNA reads TGCGCCAGCAGCCAAGGGACTAGCGGGGGGGCCGTTGGGTATAATGAGCAGTTCTTC. Protein: CASSQGTSGGAVGYNEQFF.

The rearrangement links TRBV18 to TRBJ1-2; D is possibly TRBD1 (6 bases). V was shortened by 0 bases and J by 4 bases, with 12 bases between the two germline ends. This CDR3 region has 15 residues. The V gene's germline CDR1 is KGHSH and CDR2 LQKENI. This CDR3 reads CASSPPWGRGYGYTF. In DNA, the CDR3 is TGTGCCAGCTCACCACCGTGGGGGCGCGGCTATGGCTACACCTTC.

The chain joins TRBV6-5 to TRBJ2-5; perhaps TRBD2 as D (5 bases). The V gene lost 2 bases and the J gene lost 11 bases, with 9 bases spanning the gap. CDR1 is MNHEY, CDR2 SVGAGI, per germline. The CDR3 is 11 amino acids. For the CDR3, the DNA is TGTGCCAGCAGTTACGGCTCGGGACAGTACTTC. This translates into CASSYGSGQYF.

The chain is built from TRBV6-1 and TRBJ2-3; possible D gene TRBD1, 6 bases. V was trimmed by 8 bases and J by 2 bases, leaving 17 bases between them. The CDR3 runs 15 residues. CDR1 MNHNS and CDR2 SASEGT come from the germline V gene. This chain's CDR3 is CASGFGQSITDTQYF. The DNA of the CDR3 is TGTGCCAGCGGTTTTGGACAGAGCATCACAGATACGCAGTATTTT.

This clone was observed a handful of times. The CDR3 DNA follows: TGTGCCAGCAGTTTACAGGAAACAGAAGGCTACACCTTC. Its protein is CASSLQETEGYTF. The genes are TRBV27 and TRBJ1-2, with D uncertain. Between the trimmed V and J ends, which lost 2 bases and 8 bases, there was a span of 12 bases. The CDR3 runs 13 residues. Germline V gene data show CDR1 as MNHEY and CDR2 as SMNVEV (reference sequence).

This chain joins TRBV7-9 and TRBJ2-7; TRBD1 matches at 7 bases. The J segment lost 0 bases and the V segment lost 4 bases, leaving 6 bases of the junction unmatched. CDR3 length: 15 residues. Germline loops: CDR1 SEHNR, CDR2 FQNEAQ (reference sequence). The CDR3 protein is CASSWGQLSSYEQYF. CDR3 nucleotides: TGTGCCAGCAGCTGGGGACAGCTAAGCTCCTACGAGCAGTACTTC. Supplemented by reference TRBV7-9 and TRBJ2-7, the full variable domain reads DTGVSQNPRHKITKRGQNVTFRCDPISEHNRLYWYRQTLGQGPEFLTYFQNEAQLEKSRLLSDRFSAERPKGSFSTLEIQRTEQGDSAMYLCASSWGQLSSYEQYFGPGTRLTVT.

This chain links TRBV6-5 with TRBJ2-5, with TRBD1 as a possible D gene (6 bases). The J call may be wrong; the DNA end is better matched by TRBJ2-7. Germline-derived CDR1 and CDR2 are MNHEY and SVGAGI. The CDR3 length is 14 residues. CDR3 sequence: CASSSQGWSYEQYF. In DNA, the CDR3 is TGTGCCAGCAGCTCCCAGGGGTGGTCCTACGAGCAGTACTTC.

J is TRBJ1-5 and V is TRBV19; 10 bases fit TRBD1. Germline loops: CDR1 LNHDA, CDR2 SQIVND (reference sequence). Trimming at V came to 5 bases and at J to 5 bases, leaving 0 bases not matched to a gene. The CDR3 totals 13 residues. The chain's CDR3 is CASSGTGDQPQHF. Written as DNA, the CDR3 is TGTGCCAGTAGTGGGACAGGGGATCAGCCCCAGCATTTT.

This clone has only a few counts. This chain links TRBV11-2 with TRBJ1-5, with D maybe TRBD1 (5 bases). The CDR3 contains 14 residues. V was trimmed by 4 bases and J by 7 bases, leaving 14 bases between them. Germline V gene lookup returns CDR1 SGHAT and CDR2 FQNNGV. The CDR3 sequence is CASSWTRAVQPQHF. The CDR3 DNA reads TGTGCCAGCAGCTGGACACGGGCGGTGCAGCCCCAGCATTTT. Variable domain in full (rest from reference TRBV11-2 and TRBJ1-5): EAGVAQSPRYKIIEKRQSVAFWCNPISGHATLYWYQQILGQGPKLLIQFQNNGVVDDSQLPKDRFSAERLKGVDSTLKIQPAKLEDSAVYLCASSWTRAVQPQHFGDGTRLSIL.

This clone was recorded a few times. The chain has TRBV19 and TRBJ1-2, with D maybe TRBD1 (6 bases). This CDR3 has 13 residues. The V end was cut by 6 bases, the J end by 4 bases, with 12 bases between. Per germline, CDR1 LNHDA and CDR2 SQIVND (reference sequence). The CDR3 protein is CASRSDRTYGYTF. The DNA of the CDR3 is TGTGCCAGTAGAAGCGACAGGACCTATGGCTACACCTTC.

This chain connects TRBV18 to TRBJ2-1, with 9 positions matching TRBD1. CDR3 size: 15 residues. Per germline, CDR1 KGHSH and CDR2 LQKENI. Trimming took 6 bases from V and 4 from J; bases not matched to a gene: 7. This CDR3 reads CASSSGTGSYNEQFF. The CDR3 DNA follows: TGTGCCAGCTCTTCCGGGACAGGGTCTTACAATGAGCAGTTCTTC.

This clone was observed a few times. The chain uses TRBV5-4 and TRBJ1-5; 7 positions agree with TRBD1. The V gene end was trimmed by 1 base and the J gene end by 2 bases; junction bases not matched to a gene: 9. In germline, CDR1 is SGHNT, CDR2 YYREEE (reference sequence). The CDR3 spans 17 residues. The CDR3 loop reads CASSLQTGSGGNQPQHF. The CDR3 bases are TGTGCCAGCAGCTTGCAGACAGGGAGCGGCGGCAATCAGCCCCAGCATTTT.

The rearrangement joins TRBV13 to TRBJ2-7; 12 bases match TRBD1. The germline V gene encodes CDR1 PRHDT and CDR2 FYEKMQ (reference sequence). This CDR3 contains 16 residues. Trimming cost V 1 base and J 5 bases; bases outside gene matches: 6. For the CDR3, the DNA is TGTGCCAGCAGCTTAGCCCGGGACAGGGGGCTAGACGAGCAGTACTTC. Its protein product is CASSLARDRGLDEQYF.

This clone was counted between two and nine times. This chain joins TRBV2 and TRBJ2-6, with D possibly matching TRBD2 (5 bases). CDR1 is SNHLY, CDR2 FYNNEI, per germline. This CDR3 has 14 residues. The V and J ends lost 4 bases and 1 base respectively, with 5 bases between them. The CDR3 DNA reads as TGTGCCAGCAGTGCGGGGTCTGGGGCCAACGTCCTGACTTTC. Protein sequence: CASSAGSGANVLTF.

The chain is built from TRBV7-9 and TRBJ1-2; possibly TRBD1 for D (5 bases). CDR1 is SEHNR, CDR2 FQNEAQ, per germline (reference sequence). V was shortened by 1 base and J by 7 bases, with 13 bases between the two germline ends. The length of the CDR3 is 14 residues. The CDR3 DNA reads TGTGCCAGCAGCTTAGGGACCATTGGGGCTGGCTACACCTTC. It is translated as CASSLGTIGAGYTF.

The chain carries TRBV18 and TRBJ2-6, with 8 nucleotides matching TRBD1. The CDR3 runs to 18 residues. J gave up 4 bases and V 5 bases, and 13 bases lay outside the gene matches. The germline V gene encodes CDR1 KGHSH and CDR2 LQKENI. Written as DNA, the CDR3 is TGTGCCAGCTCAACAGCCGGGACAGGTGGAGCCGGGGCCAACGTCCTGACTTTC. It specifies CASSTAGTGGAGANVLTF.

This chain joins TRBV5-1 and TRBJ1-5; D remains ambiguous. Trimming shortened V by 4 bases and J by 0 bases, and 11 bases separated the two germline ends. Germline CDR1 SGHRS, CDR2 YFSETQ. This CDR3 has 15 residues. The CDR3 coding sequence is TGCGCCAGCAGCCTGGGCGGAAATAGCAATCAGCCCCAGCATTTT. It specifies CASSLGGNSNQPQHF.

This clone was seen more than once but under ten times. The chain combines TRBV4-1 with TRBJ2-7; a possible D gene is TRBD1 (6 bases). V was trimmed by 0 bases and J by 3 bases, leaving 9 bases between them. This CDR3 has 14 residues. Germline CDR1 MGHRA, CDR2 YSYEKL. The CDR3 region has the DNA TGCGCCAGCAGCCAAGAACTGACAGGCTACGAGCAGTACTTC. Protein product: CASSQELTGYEQYF.

This clone was detected only a few times. This chain joins TRBV7-2 and TRBJ2-7; 11 bases are a match to TRBD2. J lost 3 bases, V lost 5 bases, and 9 bases had no gene match. The CDR3 is made up of 16 amino acids. Per germline, CDR1 SGHTA and CDR2 FQGNSA. CDR3 in DNA: TGTGCCAGCAGCCCAAGGACTAGCGGGTCGTACTACGAGCAGTACTTC. This gives the protein CASSPRTSGSYYEQYF.

This clone has a handful of counts. This sequence joins TRBV7-6 and TRBJ1-1, with D possibly being TRBD1 (5 bases). Per germline, CDR1 SGHVS and CDR2 FNYEAQ. Trimming pared 1 base from V and 1 base from J, leaving 10 bases between. This CDR3 comprises 15 residues. CDR3 nucleotide sequence: TGTGCCAGCAGCTTAGGATTAAGGGGGAACACTGAAGCTTTCTTT. Amino acids: CASSLGLRGNTEAFF.

This chain links TRBV6-6 with TRBJ2-7; 8 bases fit TRBD1. The CDR3 runs 15 residues. Losses at the gene ends were 2 bases for V and 3 bases for J; bases not matched to a gene: 6. Germline CDR1 and CDR2: MNHNY and SVGAGI (reference sequence). For the CDR3, the DNA is TGTGCCAGCAGTTACCGGGACAGGCTTAACTACGAGCAGTACTTC. Translated, it gives CASSYRDRLNYEQYF.

This clone was seen more than once but under ten times. V and J are TRBV29-1 and TRBJ1-1; TRBD1 aligns across 8 bases. Trimming at V came to 5 bases and at J to 4 bases, leaving 6 bases not matched to a gene. The CDR3 has 13 amino acids. The germline CDR1 and CDR2 sequences are SQVTM and ANQGSEA. CDR3 nucleotides: TGCAGCGTTCAGGGGGCAGTGGGCACTGAAGCTTTCTTT. This gives the protein CSVQGAVGTEAFF.

The chain carries TRBV6-5 and TRBJ2-7, with D maybe TRBD1 (6 bases). This CDR3 has 15 amino acids. Trimming took off 5 bases at V and 9 bases at J, with 23 bases between the two ends. Per germline, CDR1 MNHEY and CDR2 SVGAGI. In DNA, the CDR3 is TGTGCCAGCAGTATAATACAGGGCCTAGGGAACATGCAGTACTTC. Translated, it gives CASSIIQGLGNMQYF.